Presented here are 5 T cell receptor beta chains from one specimen sequenced in a study of blood T cell repertoires in COVID-19 (dated by TCRdb to 2019 to 2021). The protocol used for the library was the immunoSEQ multiplex PCR assay. TCRdb retrieved this table from immuneACCESS and kept in-frame rearrangements only. Not all clones are present; in checked studies, unresolved V genes account for under half, and no reason is known for the remainder. Within this sample are about 280,000 clones, with 86% of them counted one time only. Approximately 9.7% of the sample rests with the top ten. The source material was peripheral blood. These TCRs come from a man in his forties with active or convalescent COVID-19.

V usage is TRBV3-1 (or the pseudogene TRBV3-2) and J usage is TRBJ2-1, with D possibly TRBD2 on 5 matching bases. Germline V gene lookup returns CDR1 LGHDT and CDR2 YNNKEL (reference sequence). The CDR3 length is 15 residues. Trimming cost V 2 bases and J 9 bases, with 17 bases left between them. CDR3 residues: CASSQKGGLAPEQFF. For the CDR3, the DNA is TGTGCCAGCAGCCAAAAAGGCGGACTCGCTCCTGAGCAGTTCTTC.

This rearrangement joins TRBV6-5 to TRBJ1-2, with 7 bases that match TRBD1. The CDR3 runs to 14 residues. Germline CDR1 and CDR2: MNHEY and SVGAGI. With V trimmed by 6 bases and J by 4 bases, 8 bases remained unmatched. CDR3 DNA sequence: TGTGCCAGCAGGACCGGGACAGTCTCCTATGGCTACACCTTC. It specifies CASRTGTVSYGYTF.

The CDR3 spells CASRLRGPTEAFF. CDR3 sequence (DNA): TGTGCCAGCAGACTCAGGGGGCCCACTGAAGCTTTCTTT. V usage is TRBV6-5 and J usage is TRBJ1-1; 8 nucleotides align to TRBD1. Trimming took 6 bases from V and 4 from J; bases not matched to a gene: 4. The CDR3 totals 13 residues. Germline V gene sequence: CDR1 MNHEY, CDR2 SVGAGI.

CDR3 nucleotides: TGTGCCAGCAGCCAAGAGGAGGGTGCCATATACAATGAGCAGTTCTTC. Protein sequence: CASSQEEGAIYNEQFF. The chain carries TRBV3-1 (or the pseudogene TRBV3-2) and TRBJ2-1, with D tentatively TRBD2 (6 bases). CDR1 LGHDT and CDR2 YNNKEL come from the germline V gene (reference sequence). This CDR3 is built from 16 residues. V was trimmed by 0 bases and J by 4 bases, leaving 13 bases between them.

Turning to this clone: Additional DNA sequences in this sample encode the identical CDR3. The rearrangement links TRBV5-1 to TRBJ2-3, with D hard to call. Germline values: CDR1 SGHRS, CDR2 YFSETQ. The V and J ends lost 4 bases and 0 bases respectively, with 9 bases between them. This CDR3 is built from 14 residues. The CDR3 sequence: CASSLGGSTDTQYF. In DNA, the CDR3 is TGCGCCAGCAGCCTGGGTGGCAGCACAGATACGCAGTATTTT.